This T cell receptor beta chain was captured by sequencing in a study of blood T cell repertoires in COVID-19 (TCRdb year 2020). About the investigation overall: The collaborator samples originated in the United States, Italy and Spain and spanned the acute and convalescent phases of COVID-19. The material from the prospective study consisted of cDNA or gDNA derived from T cells, B-cell-depleted T cells, or PBMCs. The dataset comprised deeply sampled blood TCRbeta repertoires from subjects exposed to, actively infected with, or recovered from COVID-19. The repertoires were released in a freely available public database intended as a resource for research on the immune response to SARS-CoV-2. Samples came from the ongoing ImmuneRACE study (first 160 participants) plus 1,254 subjects from 6 global collaborators. A de-identified subject ID, COVID-19 status, age in years and sex were almost always included in the sample metadata. Where available, HLA class I and class II types were obtained from metadata supplied by the sample provider rather than from assay-based typing.

TCRbeta CDR3 regions were amplified from genomic DNA using the immunoSEQ Assay, a bias-controlled multiplex PCR. On the study's bioinformatics: The number of nucleated cells in each sample was estimated by amplification of reference gene primers within the assay. To quantify the absolute abundance of each unique TCRbeta CDR3 rearrangement, sequence reads were collapsed and filtered. For each sample, productive Simpson clonality was calculated as the square root of Simpson's diversity index over productive rearrangements. The immuneACCESS repertoire file appears here via TCRdb, limited to in-frame rearrangements. These files lack a portion of the clones; in checked studies, under half of the deficit traces to unresolved V genes, and the cause of the others is not known. The V and J calls and clone size were taken over from that table, and D and trimming were inferred from the DNA. The sample has 140,000 to 150,000 clones on record, roughly 88% of them singletons. The ten top clones hold about 8% of the sample.

One collaborating source in Seattle enrolled patients while the patients were actively infected and followed the patients over time throughout the course of disease. Whole blood was collected in K2EDTA tubes by collaborating institutions according to the institutions' own protocols. For TCRbeta analysis, collaborators shipped samples in one of three forms: frozen whole blood, isolated PBMCs, or DNA extracted from either of those sample types. What the authors observed across the whole study: Clinical and demographic metadata were provided uncurated, with the amount varying by source and participant.

The cysteine opens and the phenylalanine closes a CDR3 of 14 amino acids. Only the CDR3 portion is preserved as DNA: 42 bases, with reading frame beginning at the first base. Via the germline V gene (reference sequence), CDR1 is LGHDT and CDR2 YNNKEL. Here V drops 4 bases and J drops 4 bases, and the junction holds 3 bases not matched to any gene. Points on this clone: It has no known antigen specificity. No base quality values were provided; no much bigger clone lies one nucleotide off.

The origin of this receptor is a woman aged 55-75 years with COVID-19, enrolled during active disease. Sequences were obtained from peripheral blood. The receptor chain draws on TRBV3-1 (or the pseudogene TRBV3-2) and TRBJ2-1; TRBD2 fits 8 bases in the junction. This receptor has the CDR3 CASSLSGTYNEQFF. The DNA sequence is given as TGTGCCAGCAGCCTTAGCGGGACGTACAATGAGCAGTTCTTC.